The present TCR beta chain was sequenced within a study of blood T cell repertoires in COVID-19. Looking at the study overall: Researchers got acute and convalescent COVID-19 samples from the United States, Italy and Spain. Sample material is recorded as cDNA or gDNA derived from T cells, B-cell-depleted T cells, or PBMCs.

During active infection, Seattle patients enrolled and were then monitored through disease. This clone was seen once. In the same sample, other DNA sequences code for this CDR3. This CDR3 region has 13 residues. V dropped 1 base and J dropped 2 bases, with 5 bases sitting between them. From germline, CDR1 is MDHEN and CDR2 SYDVKM. The table came from immunoSEQ multiplex PCR; TCRdb's copy has only in-frame clones and leaves some out. This repertoire shows some 290,000 clones, roughly 90% found once; its top ten account for 0.8% to 1.3%. The rearrangement uses TRBV28 and TRBJ2-5; D is undetermined. This sequence originates from a woman aged 40-49 years with COVID-19, enrolled during active disease. The specimen sequenced was peripheral blood. CDR3 residues: CASSLSLQETQYF. The CDR3, as DNA: TGTGCCAGCAGTTTATCCCTTCAAGAGACCCAGTACTTC.